This entry is about one T cell receptor (beta chain). Antigen unknown. The source of the sample is a study of CD8+ T cells in alopecia areata. General observations from the study: TCR sharing was clearer in mice than between patients, perhaps partly owing to patient HLA diversity. The study found higher clonality in lesional than normal scalp, especially in alopecia totalis/universalis.

Patients with alopecia areata provided lesional scalp punch biopsies as well as peripheral blood. The researchers isolated CD4+ and CD8+ T cells from PBMCs by sorting. V gave up 5 bases and J gave up 0 bases, with 13 bases separating them. Germline assignment: CDR1 SQVTM and CDR2 ANQGSEA. CDR3 length: 14 amino acids. After isolation, RNA underwent reverse transcription to generate cDNA as the sequencing template. Libraries were prepared by immunoSEQ multiplex PCR; TCRdb keeps only in-frame clonotypes and omits some of them. The sample lists about 160,000 clones, roughly 50% occurring once. This chain links TRBV29-1 with TRBJ1-1, with unresolved D. The receptor was derived from a human donor with alopecia areata. The sample taken for sequencing was CD4+ T cells sorted from blood. The CDR3 nucleotides are TGCAGCGTTTGTGGACTCTTCGTGAACACTGAAGCTTTCTTT. It translates to CSVCGLFVNTEAFF.